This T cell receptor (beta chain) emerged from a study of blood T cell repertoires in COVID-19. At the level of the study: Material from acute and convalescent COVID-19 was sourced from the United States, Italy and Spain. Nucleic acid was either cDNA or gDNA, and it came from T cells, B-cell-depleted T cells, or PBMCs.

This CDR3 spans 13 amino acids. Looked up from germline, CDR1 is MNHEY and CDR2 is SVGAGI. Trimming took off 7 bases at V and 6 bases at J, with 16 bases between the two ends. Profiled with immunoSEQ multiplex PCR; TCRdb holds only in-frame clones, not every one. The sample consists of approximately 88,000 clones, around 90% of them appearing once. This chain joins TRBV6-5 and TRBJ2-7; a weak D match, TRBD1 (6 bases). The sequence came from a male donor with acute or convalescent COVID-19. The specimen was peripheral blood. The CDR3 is CASTDSPPSEQYF. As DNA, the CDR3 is TGTGCCAGCACGGACAGTCCTCCCTCCGAGCAGTACTTC.